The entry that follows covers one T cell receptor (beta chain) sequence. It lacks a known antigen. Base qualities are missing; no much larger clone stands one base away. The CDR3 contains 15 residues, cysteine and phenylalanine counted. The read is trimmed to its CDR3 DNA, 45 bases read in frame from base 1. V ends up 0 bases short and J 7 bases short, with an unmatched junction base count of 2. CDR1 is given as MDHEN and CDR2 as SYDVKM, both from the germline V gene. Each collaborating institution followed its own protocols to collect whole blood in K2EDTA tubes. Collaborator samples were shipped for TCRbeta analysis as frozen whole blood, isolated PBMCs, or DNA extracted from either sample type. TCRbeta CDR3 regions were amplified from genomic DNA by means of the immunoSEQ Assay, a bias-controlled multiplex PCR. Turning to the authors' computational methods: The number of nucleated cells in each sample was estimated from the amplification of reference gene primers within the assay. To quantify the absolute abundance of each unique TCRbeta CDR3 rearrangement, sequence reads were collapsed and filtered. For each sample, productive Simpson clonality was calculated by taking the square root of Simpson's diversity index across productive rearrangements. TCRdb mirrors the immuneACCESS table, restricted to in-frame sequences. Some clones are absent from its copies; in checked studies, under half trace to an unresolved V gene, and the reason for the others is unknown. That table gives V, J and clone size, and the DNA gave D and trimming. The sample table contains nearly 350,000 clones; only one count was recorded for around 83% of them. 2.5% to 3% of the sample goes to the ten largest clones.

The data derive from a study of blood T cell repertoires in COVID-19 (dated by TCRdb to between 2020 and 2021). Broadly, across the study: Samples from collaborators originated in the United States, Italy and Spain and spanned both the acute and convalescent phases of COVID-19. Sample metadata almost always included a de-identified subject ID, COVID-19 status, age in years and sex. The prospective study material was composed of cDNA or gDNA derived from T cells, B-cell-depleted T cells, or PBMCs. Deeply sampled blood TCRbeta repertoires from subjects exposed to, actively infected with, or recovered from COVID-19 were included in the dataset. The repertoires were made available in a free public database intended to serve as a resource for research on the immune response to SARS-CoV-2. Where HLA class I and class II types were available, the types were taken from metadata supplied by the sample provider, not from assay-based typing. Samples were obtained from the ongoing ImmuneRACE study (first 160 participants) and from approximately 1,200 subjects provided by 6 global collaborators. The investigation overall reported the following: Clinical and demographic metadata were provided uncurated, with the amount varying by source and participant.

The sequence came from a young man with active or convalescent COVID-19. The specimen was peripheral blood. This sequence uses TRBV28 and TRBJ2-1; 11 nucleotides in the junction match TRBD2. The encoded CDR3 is CASSLWASGRNEQFF. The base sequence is TGTGCCAGCAGTTTATGGGCTAGCGGGAGGAATGAGCAGTTCTTC. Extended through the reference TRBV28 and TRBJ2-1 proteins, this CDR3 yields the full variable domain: DVKVTQSSRYLVKRTGEKVFLECVQDMDHENMFWYRQDPGLGLRLIYFSYDVKMKEKGDIPEGYSVSREKKERFSLILESASTNQTSMYLCASSLWASGRNEQFFGPGTRLTVL.